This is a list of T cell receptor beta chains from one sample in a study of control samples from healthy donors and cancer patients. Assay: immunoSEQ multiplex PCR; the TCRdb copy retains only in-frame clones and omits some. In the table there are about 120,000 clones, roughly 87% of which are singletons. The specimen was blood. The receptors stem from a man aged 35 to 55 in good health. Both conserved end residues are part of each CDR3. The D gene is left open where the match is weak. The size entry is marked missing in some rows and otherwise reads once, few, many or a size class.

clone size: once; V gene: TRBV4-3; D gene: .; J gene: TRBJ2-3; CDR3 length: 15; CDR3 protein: CASSQALFRSDTQYF; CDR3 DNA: TGCGCCAGCAGCCAAGCCCTATTTAGATCAGATACGCAGTATTTT
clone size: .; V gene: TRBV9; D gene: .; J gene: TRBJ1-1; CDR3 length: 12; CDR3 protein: CASSQGGMRAFF; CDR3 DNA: TGTGCCAGCAGCCAAGGCGGGATGCGAGCTTTCTTT
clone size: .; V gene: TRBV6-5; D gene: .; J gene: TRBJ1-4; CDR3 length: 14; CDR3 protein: CASSYSGFNEKLFF; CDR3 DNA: TGTGCCAGCAGTTACTCGGGTTTCAATGAAAAACTGTTTTTT
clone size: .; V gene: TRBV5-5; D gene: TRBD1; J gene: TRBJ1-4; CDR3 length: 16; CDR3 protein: CASSSQGAGYNEKLFF; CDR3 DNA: TGTGCCAGCAGCTCCCAGGGGGCCGGTTATAATGAAAAACTGTTTTTT
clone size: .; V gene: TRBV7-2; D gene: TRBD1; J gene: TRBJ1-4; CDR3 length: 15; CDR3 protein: CASSLGGGTNEKLFF; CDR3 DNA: TGTGCCAGCAGCTTAGGAGGGGGCACTAATGAAAAACTGTTTTTT
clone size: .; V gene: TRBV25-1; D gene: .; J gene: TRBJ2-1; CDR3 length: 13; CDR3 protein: CASSERVYNEQFF; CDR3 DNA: TGTGCCAGCAGTGAAAGGGTCTACAATGAGCAGTTCTTC
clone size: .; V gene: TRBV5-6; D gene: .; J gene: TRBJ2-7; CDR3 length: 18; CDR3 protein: CASRDGGDRFLGTYEQYF; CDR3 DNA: TGTGCCAGCAGGGACGGTGGGGACCGGTTCTTGGGAACCTACGAGCAGTACTTC
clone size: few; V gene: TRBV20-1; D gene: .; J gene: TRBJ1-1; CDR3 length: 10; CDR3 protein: CSASRGRAFF; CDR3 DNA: TGCAGTGCTAGCAGGGGTAGGGCTTTCTTT
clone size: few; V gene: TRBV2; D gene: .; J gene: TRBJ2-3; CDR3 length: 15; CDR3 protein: CASSEVALMGDTQYF; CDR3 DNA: TGTGCCAGCAGTGAAGTAGCACTGATGGGCGATACGCAGTATTTT
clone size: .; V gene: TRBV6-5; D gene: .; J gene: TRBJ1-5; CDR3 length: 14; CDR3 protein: CASKDGGGGQPQHF; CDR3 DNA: TGTGCCAGCAAGGACGGGGGGGGCGGTCAGCCCCAGCATTTT
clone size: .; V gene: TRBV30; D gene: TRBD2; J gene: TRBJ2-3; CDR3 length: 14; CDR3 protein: CAWSVGGGADTQYF; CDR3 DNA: TGTGCCTGGAGTGTGGGCGGGGGGGCAGATACGCAGTATTTT
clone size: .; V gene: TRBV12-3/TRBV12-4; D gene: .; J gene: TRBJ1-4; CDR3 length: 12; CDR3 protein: CASSLRSEKLFF; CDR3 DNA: TGTGCCAGCAGTTTACGGTCCGAAAAACTGTTTTTT
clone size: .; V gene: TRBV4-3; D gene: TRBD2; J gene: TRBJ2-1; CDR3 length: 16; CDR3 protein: CASSQGRLAGGNEQFF; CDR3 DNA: TGCGCCAGCAGCCAAGGGAGGCTAGCGGGGGGCAATGAGCAGTTCTTC